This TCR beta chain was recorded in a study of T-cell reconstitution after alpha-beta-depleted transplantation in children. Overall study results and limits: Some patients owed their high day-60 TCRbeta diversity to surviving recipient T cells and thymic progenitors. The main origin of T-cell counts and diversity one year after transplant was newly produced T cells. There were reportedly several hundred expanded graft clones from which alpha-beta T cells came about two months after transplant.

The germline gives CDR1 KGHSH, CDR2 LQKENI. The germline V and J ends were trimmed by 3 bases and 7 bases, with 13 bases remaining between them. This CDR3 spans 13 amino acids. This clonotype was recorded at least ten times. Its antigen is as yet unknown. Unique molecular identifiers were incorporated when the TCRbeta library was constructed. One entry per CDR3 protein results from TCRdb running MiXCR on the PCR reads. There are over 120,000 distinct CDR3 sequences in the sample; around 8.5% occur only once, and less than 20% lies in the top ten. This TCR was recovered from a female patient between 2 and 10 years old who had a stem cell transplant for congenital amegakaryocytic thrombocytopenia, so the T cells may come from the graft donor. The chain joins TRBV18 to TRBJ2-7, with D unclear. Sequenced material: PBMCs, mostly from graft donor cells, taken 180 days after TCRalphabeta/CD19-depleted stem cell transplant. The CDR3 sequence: CASSPGPVKEQYF. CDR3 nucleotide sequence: TGTGCCAGCTCACCCGGACCAGTCAAGGAGCAGTACTTC.